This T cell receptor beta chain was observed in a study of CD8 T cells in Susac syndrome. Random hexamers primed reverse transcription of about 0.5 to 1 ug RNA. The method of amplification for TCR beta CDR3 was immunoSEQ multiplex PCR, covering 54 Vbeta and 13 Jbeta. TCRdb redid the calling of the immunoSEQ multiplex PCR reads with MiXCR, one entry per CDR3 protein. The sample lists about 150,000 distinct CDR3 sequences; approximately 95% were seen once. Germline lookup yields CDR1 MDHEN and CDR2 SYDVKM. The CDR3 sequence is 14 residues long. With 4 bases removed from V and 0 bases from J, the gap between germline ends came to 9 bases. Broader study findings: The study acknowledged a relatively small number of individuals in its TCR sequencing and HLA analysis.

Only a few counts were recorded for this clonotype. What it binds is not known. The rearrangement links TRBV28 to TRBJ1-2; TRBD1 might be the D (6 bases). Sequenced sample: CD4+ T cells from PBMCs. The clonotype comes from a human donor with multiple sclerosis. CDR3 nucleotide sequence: TGTGCCAGCAGTTCAGGACAGACTAACTATGGCTACACCTTC. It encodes CASSSGQTNYGYTF.